The 28 T cell receptor beta chains in this list originate from one sample, sequenced in a study of T cell responses to AZD1222 COVID-19 vaccine. Assay used: immunoSEQ multiplex PCR; TCRdb lists only in-frame clones, some missing. This table has approximately 150,000 clones, over 90% appearing once. The sample in question was peripheral blood, obtained on day 0 of MenACWY control vaccination. The receptors stem from an adult in good health.

V is TRBV10-3 and J is TRBJ1-1; D not certain. The germline CDR1 and CDR2 sequences are ENHRY and SYGVKD. V lost 4 bases to trimming and J lost 2 bases, with 8 bases between them. The CDR3 consists of 13 residues. CDR3 sequence (DNA): TGTGCCATCAGTGTTAATTATAACACTGAAGCTTTCTTT. Its translation: CAISVNYNTEAFF.

The chain has TRBV5-4 and TRBJ2-2; D is unclear. The V end lost 0 bases, the J end lost 4 bases, and 7 bases lay between the germline ends. Germline CDR1 is SGHNT and CDR2 is YYREEE (reference sequence). This CDR3 has 14 amino acids. CDR3 sequence reads: CASSLAVPTGELFF. The CDR3 DNA follows: TGTGCCAGCAGCTTGGCGGTGCCCACCGGGGAGCTGTTTTTT.

The chain uses TRBV4-2 and TRBJ2-1; 7 nucleotides agree with TRBD1. Trimming took 4 bases from V and 0 from J; bases not matched to a gene: 6. From germline, CDR1 is LGHNA and CDR2 YNFKEQ. CDR3 size: 16 residues. CDR3 nucleotides: TGTGCCAGCAGCCGCCCGGGACAGAGCTCCTACAATGAGCAGTTCTTC. Its protein product is CASSRPGQSSYNEQFF.

V usage is TRBV2 and J usage is TRBJ1-2; 8 bases are shared with TRBD1. The CDR3 sequence is 13 residues long. Trimming cost V 7 bases and J 7 bases; bases outside gene matches: 8. Per germline, CDR1 SNHLY and CDR2 FYNNEI. The DNA for the CDR3 is TGTGCCAGCAAGGACCAGGGGGCGGCTGGCTACACCTTC. Protein: CASKDQGAAGYTF.

The J gene is TRBJ2-7, the V gene TRBV5-1; the match to TRBD2 covers 12 bases. V dropped 6 bases and J dropped 0; count of bases not matched to a gene: 7. The CDR3 sequence is 16 residues long. The germline gives CDR1 SGHRS, CDR2 YFSETQ. As DNA, the CDR3 is TGCGCCAGCAACTGGGGACTAGCGGGCCGCTCCTACGAGCAGTACTTC. It codes for CASNWGLAGRSYEQYF. Filled out from reference TRBV5-1 and TRBJ2-7, the complete variable domain reads KAGVTQTPRYLIKTRGQQVTLSCSPISGHRSVSWYQQTPGQGLQFLFEYFSETQRNKGNFPGRFSGRQFSNSRSEMNVSTLELGDSALYLCASNWGLAGRSYEQYFGPGTRLTVT.

V and J are TRBV5-8 and TRBJ2-1, with TRBD1 identical over 7 bases. V gave up 4 bases and J gave up 3 bases; unmatched junction bases: 7. The CDR3 consists of 15 residues. CDR1 is SGHTS, CDR2 YDEGEE, per germline. CDR3 DNA: TGTGCCAGCAGCCCGGGGACAGCTTACTACAATGAGCAGTTCTTC. The encoded protein is CASSPGTAYYNEQFF.

This clone was detected only once. This chain joins TRBV19 and TRBJ1-5; maybe TRBD1 (6 bases). V was shortened by 1 base and J by 1 base, with 11 bases between the two germline ends. Per the germline V gene, CDR1 is LNHDA and CDR2 is SQIVND (reference sequence). The CDR3 spans 16 residues. CDR3 sequence: CASSIGTGKSNQPQHF. The CDR3 DNA reads as TGTGCCAGTAGTATAGGTACAGGGAAAAGCAATCAGCCCCAGCATTTT.

J is TRBJ2-5 and V is TRBV15; D not certain. CDR3 length: 15 amino acids. Germline values: CDR1 LNHNV, CDR2 YYDKDF (reference sequence). Trimming removed 5 bases at V and 9 bases at J, with 22 bases between. The CDR3 here is CATSERWTARVAQYF. In nucleotides, the CDR3 is TGTGCCACCAGCGAGCGATGGACCGCCCGAGTGGCCCAGTACTTC.

The chain couples TRBV5-4 to TRBJ1-6, with unresolved D. This CDR3 has 17 residues. Between the trimmed V and J ends, which lost 0 bases and 5 bases, there was a span of 15 bases. Germline CDR1 is SGHNT and CDR2 is YYREEE (reference sequence). CDR3 sequence reads: CASSLGPISIDNSPLHF. The DNA for the CDR3 is TGTGCCAGCAGCTTGGGTCCGATATCAATCGATAATTCACCCCTCCACTTT.

The V call is TRBV27, the J call TRBJ1-1, with D tentatively TRBD1 (6 bases). The CDR3 runs 13 residues. The germline V gene has CDR1 MNHEY and CDR2 SMNVEV (reference sequence). Trimming pared 6 bases from V and 6 bases from J, leaving 14 bases between. CDR3 in amino acids: CASSPSGAAEAFF. The CDR3 nucleotides are TGTGCCAGCAGCCCGTCAGGGGCGGCTGAAGCTTTCTTT.

This rearrangement joins TRBV11-2 to TRBJ1-2; tentative D call: TRBD1 (6 bases). The germline CDR1 and CDR2 sequences are SGHAT and FQNNGV. The CDR3 is made up of 14 amino acids. Trimming pared 5 bases from V and 3 bases from J, leaving 13 bases between. The CDR3 loop reads CASSRQAGDYGYTF. The CDR3 DNA sequence: TGTGCCAGCAGCCGACAGGCCGGAGACTATGGCTACACCTTC.

The V and J genes are TRBV27 and TRBJ1-2; no firm D call. CDR1 and CDR2 from the germline V gene are MNHEY and SMNVEV (reference sequence). The length of the CDR3 is 13 residues. V was shortened by 3 bases and J by 4 bases, with 9 bases between the two germline ends. CDR3 sequence reads: CASSFSSFYGYTF. For the CDR3, the DNA is TGTGCCAGCAGTTTCTCTTCCTTCTATGGCTACACCTTC.

The chain joins TRBV11-2 to TRBJ2-2; D tentatively fits TRBD1 or TRBD2 (5 bases each). The V gene lost 1 base and the J gene lost 6 bases, with 6 bases spanning the gap. CDR3 size: 13 residues. The germline V gene encodes CDR1 SGHAT and CDR2 FQNNGV. The CDR3 nucleotides are TGTGCCAGCAGCTTAGTGGGGGCCGGGGAGCTGTTTTTT. Translated: CASSLVGAGELFF.

The chain recombines TRBV28 with TRBJ1-5; TRBD1 might be the D (5 bases). V gave up 4 bases and J gave up 3 bases, with 25 bases separating them. The CDR3 is made up of 19 amino acids. Looked up from germline, CDR1 is MDHEN and CDR2 is SYDVKM. Written as DNA, the CDR3 is TGTGCCAGCAGTTCCCCCCCCATCGGGGGAAAGTATTACAATCAGCCCCAGCATTTT. Translation: CASSSPPIGGKYYNQPQHF.

This chain uses TRBV9 with TRBJ1-2, with TRBD1 matching 9 bases. The germline V gene encodes CDR1 SGDLS and CDR2 YYNGEE. The junction had 7 bases not matched to a gene; V was cut back by 2 bases and J by 2 bases. The CDR3 runs 16 residues. The CDR3 coding sequence is TGTGCCAGCAGCGTCGGCCTAGGACAGGGGAACTATGGCTACACCTTC. Translating it yields CASSVGLGQGNYGYTF.

This chain's CDR3 is CASSLSGDTQYF. The CDR3 DNA reads as TGTGCCAGCAGCTTAAGCGGAGATACGCAGTATTTT. The V call is TRBV7-9, the J call TRBJ2-3, with TRBD2 as a possible D gene (5 bases). V was shortened by 2 bases and J by 5 bases, with 5 bases between the two germline ends. Germline assignment: CDR1 SEHNR and CDR2 FQNEAQ (reference sequence). The CDR3 length is 12 residues.

The J gene is TRBJ1-2, the V gene TRBV6-5; no reliable D call. There are 13 residues in the CDR3. Between the trimmed V and J ends, which lost 4 bases and 6 bases, there was a span of 12 bases. Germline CDR1 reads MNHEY; CDR2 reads SVGAGI. The CDR3 loop is CASSLGQSNGYTF. In DNA form, the CDR3 reads TGTGCCAGCAGTTTAGGGCAGAGTAATGGCTACACCTTC.

This clone has just one count. The chain couples TRBV11-2 to TRBJ2-2; 8 bases are shared with TRBD2. The J segment lost 6 bases and the V segment lost 5 bases, leaving 5 bases of the junction unmatched. The germline CDR1 and CDR2 sequences are SGHAT and FQNNGV. The CDR3 covers 14 residues. The chain's CDR3 is CASSLREAAGELFF. CDR3 in DNA: TGTGCCAGCAGCCTGCGGGAGGCGGCCGGGGAGCTGTTTTTT.

The chain carries TRBV13 and TRBJ2-7; D gene uncertain. The CDR3 has 11 residues. Deletions cut 3 bases from V and 1 base from J, with 1 base between. The germline V gene encodes CDR1 PRHDT and CDR2 FYEKMQ (reference sequence). CDR3 residues: CASSLSYEQYF. CDR3 sequence (DNA): TGTGCCAGCAGCTTGTCCTACGAGCAGTACTTC.

V is TRBV15 and J is TRBJ1-2, with 12 bases aligning to TRBD1. In germline, CDR1 is LNHNV, CDR2 YYDKDF (reference sequence). The CDR3 contains 15 residues. V dropped 4 bases and J dropped 5; count of bases not matched to a gene: 5. The CDR3 loop reads CATSTRDRGLYGYTF. The CDR3 DNA reads as TGTGCCACCAGCACCCGGGACAGGGGGCTATATGGCTACACCTTC.

The chain combines TRBV13 with TRBJ2-2; D ambiguous. CDR3 length: 15 amino acids. V lost 0 bases, J lost 2 bases, and 7 bases lay in between. From germline, CDR1 is PRHDT and CDR2 FYEKMQ (reference sequence). The CDR3 here is CASSLGLINTGELFF. DNA for the CDR3: TGTGCCAGCAGCTTAGGTTTAATCAACACCGGGGAGCTGTTTTTT.

Note on this clone: At the DNA level, this CDR3 is encoded by other sequences in the same sample as well. This chain joins TRBV14 and TRBJ1-2; D is ambiguous. V was clipped by 1 base and J by 0 bases, with 3 bases between them. The CDR3 loop spans 13 amino acids. Germline V lookup: CDR1 SGHDN, CDR2 FVKESK. The CDR3, as DNA: TGTGCCAGCAGCCAAGGGACTAACTATGGCTACACCTTC. Residues: CASSQGTNYGYTF.

The gene calls are TRBV3-1 (or the pseudogene TRBV3-2) and TRBJ1-1; TRBD1 might be the D (5 bases). Per germline, CDR1 LGHDT and CDR2 YNNKEL (reference sequence). The CDR3 extends over 15 amino acids. The ends were cut back, 3 bases at V and 2 bases at J, with 13 bases in the middle. The CDR3: CASSQPWGSNTEAFF. The CDR3 nucleotides read TGTGCCAGCAGCCAGCCCTGGGGCAGCAACACTGAAGCTTTCTTT.

The chain joins TRBV19 to TRBJ2-2, with D possibly TRBD1 on 6 matching bases. Trimming pared 11 bases from V and 6 bases from J, leaving 13 bases between. This CDR3 has 12 amino acids. The germline CDR1 and CDR2 sequences are LNHDA and SQIVND (reference sequence). The CDR3 is CAARTAAGELFF. In nucleotides, the CDR3 is TGTGCCGCCAGGACAGCGGCCGGGGAGCTGTTTTTT.

V usage is TRBV3-1 (or the pseudogene TRBV3-2) and J usage is TRBJ2-1; perhaps TRBD2 as D (5 bases). There are 15 residues in the CDR3. With 5 bases removed from V and 1 base from J, the gap between germline ends came to 12 bases. CDR1 and CDR2 from the germline V gene are LGHDT and YNNKEL (reference sequence). The CDR3 bases are TGTGCCAGCAGCGCTGGCCGGGGATCCTACAATGAGCAGTTCTTC. This codes for CASSAGRGSYNEQFF.

The CDR3 DNA follows: TGTGCCACCAGCAGAGATCTGATCGTAGACAGGGACAGAGGCTACACCTTC. Its translation is CATSRDLIVDRDRGYTF. The chain joins TRBV15 to TRBJ1-2; 7 nucleotides agree with TRBD1. From germline, CDR1 is LNHNV and CDR2 YYDKDF (reference sequence). Trimming took 0 bases from V and 8 from J; bases not matched to a gene: 15. This CDR3 is 17 amino acids long. Using reference TRBV15 and TRBJ1-2 for the parts outside the CDR3, the full variable domain is DAMVIQNPRYQVTQFGKPVTLSCSQTLNHNVMYWYQQKSSQAPKLLFHYYDKDFNNEADTPDNFQSRRPNTSFCFLDIRSPGLGDTAMYLCATSRDLIVDRDRGYTFGSGTRLTVV.

This clone was counted once. The chain employs TRBV13 and TRBJ1-4; D ambiguous. Germline V lookup: CDR1 PRHDT, CDR2 FYEKMQ (reference sequence). The CDR3 consists of 15 residues. V was cut by 3 bases and J by 6 bases, with 14 bases left in between. CDR3 DNA sequence: TGTGCCAGCAGCTTGGGTGCCGAGGGCGATGAAAAACTGTTTTTT. It translates to CASSLGAEGDEKLFF.

This sequence joins TRBV7-2 and TRBJ1-6, with 9 bases aligning to TRBD1. V shed 6 bases and J 8 bases; nucleotides not matched to a gene: 5. Germline CDR1 reads SGHTA; CDR2 reads FQGNSA. This CDR3 contains 14 residues. In nucleotides, the CDR3 is TGTGCCAGCAGTTCGGGACAGGGTTATTCACCCCTCCACTTT. Its protein is CASSSGQGYSPLHF.